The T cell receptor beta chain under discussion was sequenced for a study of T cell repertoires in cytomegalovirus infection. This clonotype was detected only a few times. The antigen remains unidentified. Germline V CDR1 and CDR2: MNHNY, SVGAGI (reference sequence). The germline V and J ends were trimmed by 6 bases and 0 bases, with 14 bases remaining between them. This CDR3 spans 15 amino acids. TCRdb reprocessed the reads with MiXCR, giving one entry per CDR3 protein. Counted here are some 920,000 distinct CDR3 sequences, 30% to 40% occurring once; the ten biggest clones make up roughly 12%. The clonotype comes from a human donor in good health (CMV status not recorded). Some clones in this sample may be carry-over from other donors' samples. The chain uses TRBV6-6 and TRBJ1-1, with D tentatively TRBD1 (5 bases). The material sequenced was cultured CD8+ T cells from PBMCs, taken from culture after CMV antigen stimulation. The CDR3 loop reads CASSSPGTVNTEAFF. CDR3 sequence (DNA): TGTGCCAGCAGCTCTCCCGGGACGGTGAACACTGAAGCTTTCTTT.